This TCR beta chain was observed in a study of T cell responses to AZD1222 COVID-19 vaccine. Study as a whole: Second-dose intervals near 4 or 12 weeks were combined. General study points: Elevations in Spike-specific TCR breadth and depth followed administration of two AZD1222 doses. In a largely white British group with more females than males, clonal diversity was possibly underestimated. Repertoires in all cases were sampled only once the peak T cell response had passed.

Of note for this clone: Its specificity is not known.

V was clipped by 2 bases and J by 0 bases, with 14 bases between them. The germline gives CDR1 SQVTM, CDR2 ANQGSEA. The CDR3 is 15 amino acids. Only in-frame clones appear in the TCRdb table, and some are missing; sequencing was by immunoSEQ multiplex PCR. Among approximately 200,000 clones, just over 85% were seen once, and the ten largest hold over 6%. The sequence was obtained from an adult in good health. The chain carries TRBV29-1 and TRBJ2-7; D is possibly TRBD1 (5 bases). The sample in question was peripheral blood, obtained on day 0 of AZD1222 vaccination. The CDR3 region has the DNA TGCAGCGTTGAACTCCAGGGTAAGAGCTCCTACGAGCAGTACTTC. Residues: CSVELQGKSSYEQYF.